The clone carrying this T cell receptor beta chain appeared a single time. Germline V lookup: CDR1 SGHTA, CDR2 FQGNSA. With 7 bases clipped from V and 5 bases from J, the junction kept 11 bases outside the gene matches. This CDR3 has 15 residues. This entry comes from a study of blood T cell repertoires in COVID-19. For the study at large: In each case, the material was cDNA or gDNA derived from T cells, B-cell-depleted T cells, or PBMCs.

Profiling relied on immunoSEQ multiplex PCR, and the TCRdb table lists in-frame clones only, not all of them. The repertoire holds some 160,000 clones, with about 83% as singletons. The sample was peripheral blood. This chain links TRBV7-2 with TRBJ2-1, with 7 bases aligning to TRBD2. This TCR derives from a human donor in a cohort sampled during active COVID-19. The CDR3 region has the DNA TGTGCCAGCAACACCCCGGGACTACTGAACAATGAGCAGTTCTTC. Protein sequence: CASNTPGLLNNEQFF.